This TCR beta chain was sequenced during a study of Graves' ophthalmopathy and Graves' hyperthyroidism. Researchers took RNA transcripts and amplified TCR beta CDR3 regions from them. HTBI primers primed a first-round RT-PCR, and a second-round multiplex PCR followed. TCRdb used MiXCR to reprocess the multiplex PCR reads, holding one entry per CDR3 protein. Of 450,000 to 600,000 distinct CDR3 sequences in the sample, 39% are singletons; the top ten hold 3.5% to 4.5%. Sequencing used peripheral blood or thyroid tissue (not recorded which). This TCR derives from an adult man with Graves' hyperthyroidism.

The CDR3 region is CASSESGGRYNEQFF. CDR3 nucleotides: TGTGCCAGCAGTGAAAGTGGGGGCAGGTACAATGAGCAGTTCTTC. The chain combines TRBV25-1 with TRBJ2-1, with D possibly TRBD1 on 6 matching bases. There are 15 residues in the CDR3. Germline CDR1 and CDR2: MGHDK and SYGVNS. V was pared by 2 bases and J by 4 bases, with 12 bases between. Variable domain in full (rest from reference TRBV25-1 and TRBJ2-1): EADIYQTPRYLVIGTGKKITLECSQTMGHDKMYWYQQDPGMELHLIHYSYGVNSTEKGDLSSESTVSRIRTEHFPLTLESARPSHTSQYLCASSESGGRYNEQFFGPGTRLTVL.